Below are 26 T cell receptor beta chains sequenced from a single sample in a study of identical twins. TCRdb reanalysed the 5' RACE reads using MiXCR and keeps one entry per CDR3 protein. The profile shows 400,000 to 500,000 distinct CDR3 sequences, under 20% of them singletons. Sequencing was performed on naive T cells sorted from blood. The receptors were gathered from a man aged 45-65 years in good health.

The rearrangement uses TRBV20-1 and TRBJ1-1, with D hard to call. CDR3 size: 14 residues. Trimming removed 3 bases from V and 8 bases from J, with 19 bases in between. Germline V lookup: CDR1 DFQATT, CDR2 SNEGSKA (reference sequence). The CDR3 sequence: CSASRGLMGLEAFF. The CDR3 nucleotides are TGCAGTGCTAGCCGCGGCTTAATGGGGTTGGAAGCTTTCTTT.

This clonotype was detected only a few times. The CDR3 nucleotides read TGTGCCAGCAGTTTAATTCATGACGGTGTCGGGTTTTCACCCCTCCACTTT. Its protein is CASSLIHDGVGFSPLHF. The chain uses TRBV27 and TRBJ1-6, with D hard to call. Looked up from germline, CDR1 is MNHEY and CDR2 is SMNVEV (reference sequence). This CDR3 spans 17 amino acids. V was shortened by 2 bases and J by 9 bases, with 20 bases between the two germline ends.

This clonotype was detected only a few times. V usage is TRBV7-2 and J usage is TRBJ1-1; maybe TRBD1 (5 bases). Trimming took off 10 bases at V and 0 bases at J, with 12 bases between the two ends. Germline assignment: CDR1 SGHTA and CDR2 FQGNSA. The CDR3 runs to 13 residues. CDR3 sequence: CATSAGLNTEAFF. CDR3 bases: TGTGCCACCTCTGCAGGGTTGAACACTGAAGCTTTCTTT.

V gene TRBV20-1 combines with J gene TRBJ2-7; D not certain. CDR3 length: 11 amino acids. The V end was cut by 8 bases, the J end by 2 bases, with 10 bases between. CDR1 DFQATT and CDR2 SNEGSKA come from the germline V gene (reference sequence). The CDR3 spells CSTYKAYEQYF. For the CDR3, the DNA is TGCAGTACATACAAGGCCTACGAGCAGTACTTC.

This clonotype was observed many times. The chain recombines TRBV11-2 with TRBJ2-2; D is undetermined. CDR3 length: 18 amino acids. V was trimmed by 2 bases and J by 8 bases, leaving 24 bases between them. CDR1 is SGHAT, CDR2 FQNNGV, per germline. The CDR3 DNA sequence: TGTGCCAGCAGCTTATTCAATCAACGCTCCGGGCGAGGTGGGGAGCTGTTTTTT. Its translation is CASSLFNQRSGRGGELFF.

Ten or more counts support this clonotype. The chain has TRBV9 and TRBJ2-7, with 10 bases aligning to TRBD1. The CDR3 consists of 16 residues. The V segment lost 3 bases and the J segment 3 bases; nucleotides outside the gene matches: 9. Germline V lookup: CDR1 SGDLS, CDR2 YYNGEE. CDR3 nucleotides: TGTGCCAGCAGCGGGGGGACAGGGGCCTTAATCTACGAGCAGTACTTC. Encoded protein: CASSGGTGALIYEQYF.

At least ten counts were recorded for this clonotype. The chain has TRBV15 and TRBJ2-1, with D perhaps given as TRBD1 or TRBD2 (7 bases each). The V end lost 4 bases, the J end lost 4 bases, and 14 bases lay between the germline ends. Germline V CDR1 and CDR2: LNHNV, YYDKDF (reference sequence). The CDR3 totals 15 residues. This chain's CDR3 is CATSTGGASYNEQFF. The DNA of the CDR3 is TGTGCCACCAGCACAGGGGGGGCGTCTTACAATGAGCAGTTCTTC.

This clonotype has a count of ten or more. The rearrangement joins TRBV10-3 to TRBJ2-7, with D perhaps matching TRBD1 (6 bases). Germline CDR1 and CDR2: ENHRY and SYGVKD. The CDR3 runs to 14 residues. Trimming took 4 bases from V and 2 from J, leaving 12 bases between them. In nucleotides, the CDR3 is TGTGCCATCAGTGGGGACACCGGAACCTACGAGCAGTACTTC. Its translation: CAISGDTGTYEQYF.

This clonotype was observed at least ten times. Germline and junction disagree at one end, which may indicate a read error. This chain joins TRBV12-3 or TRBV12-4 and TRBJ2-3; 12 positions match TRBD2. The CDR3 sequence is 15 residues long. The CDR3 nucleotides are TGTGCCATCAGTACCCTAGCGGGGGGGAGAGATACGCAGTATTTT. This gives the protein CAISTLAGGRDTQYF.

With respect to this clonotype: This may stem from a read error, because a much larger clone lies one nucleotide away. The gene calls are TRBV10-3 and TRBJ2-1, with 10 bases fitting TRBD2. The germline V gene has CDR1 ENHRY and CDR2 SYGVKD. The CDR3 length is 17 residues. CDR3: CAISESSGRLSYNEKFF. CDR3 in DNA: TGTGCCATCAGTGAGTCTAGCGGGAGGTTATCCTACAATGAGAAGTTCTTC.

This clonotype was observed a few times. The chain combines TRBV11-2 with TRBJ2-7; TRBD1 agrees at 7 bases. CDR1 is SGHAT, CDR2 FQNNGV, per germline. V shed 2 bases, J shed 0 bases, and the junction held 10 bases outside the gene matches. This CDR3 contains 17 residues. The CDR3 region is CASSLPTGKASSYEQYF. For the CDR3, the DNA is TGTGCCAGCAGCTTACCGACAGGGAAGGCGAGCTCCTACGAGCAGTACTTC.

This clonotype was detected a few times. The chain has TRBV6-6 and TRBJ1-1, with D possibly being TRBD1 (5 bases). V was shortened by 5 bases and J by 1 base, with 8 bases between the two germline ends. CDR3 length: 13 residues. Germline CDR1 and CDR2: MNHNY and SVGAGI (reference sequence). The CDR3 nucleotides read TGTGCCAGCAGTACTCAGGGGAACACTGAAGCTTTCTTT. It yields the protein CASSTQGNTEAFF.

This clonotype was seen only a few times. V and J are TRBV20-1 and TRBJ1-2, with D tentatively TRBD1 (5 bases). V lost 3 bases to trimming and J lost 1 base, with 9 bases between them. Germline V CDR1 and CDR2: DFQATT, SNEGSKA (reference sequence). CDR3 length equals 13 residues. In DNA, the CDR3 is TGCAGTGCTAGCCGGGGCCTTAACTATGGCTACACCTTC. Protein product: CSASRGLNYGYTF.

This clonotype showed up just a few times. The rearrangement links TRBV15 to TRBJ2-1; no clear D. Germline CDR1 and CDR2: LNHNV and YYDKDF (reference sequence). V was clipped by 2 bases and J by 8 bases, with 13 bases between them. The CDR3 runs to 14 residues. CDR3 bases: TGTGCCACCAGCAGACGTCAGGTGTGGGATGAGCAGTTCTTC. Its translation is CATSRRQVWDEQFF.

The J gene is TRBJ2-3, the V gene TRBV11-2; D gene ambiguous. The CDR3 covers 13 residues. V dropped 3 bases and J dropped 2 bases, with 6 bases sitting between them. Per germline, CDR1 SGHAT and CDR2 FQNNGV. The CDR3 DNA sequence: TGTGCCAGCAGCTTCTCGGACACAGATACGCAGTATTTT. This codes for CASSFSDTDTQYF.

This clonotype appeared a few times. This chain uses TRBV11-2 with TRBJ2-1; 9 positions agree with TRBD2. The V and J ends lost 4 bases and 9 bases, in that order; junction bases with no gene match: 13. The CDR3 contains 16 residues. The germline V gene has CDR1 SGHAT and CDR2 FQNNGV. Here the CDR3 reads CASSSSTTSGAGEQFF. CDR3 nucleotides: TGTGCCAGCAGCTCGAGTACGACTAGCGGAGCGGGTGAGCAGTTCTTC.

CDR3 in DNA: TGCGCCAGCCTCGGACTCGGATACACCGGGGAGCTGTTTTTT. Translated: CASLGLGYTGELFF. The V call is TRBV5-1, the J call TRBJ2-2; D perhaps matches TRBD2 (5 bases). V lost 7 bases to trimming and J lost 3 bases, with 13 bases between them. Germline V lookup: CDR1 SGHRS, CDR2 YFSETQ. There are 14 residues in the CDR3.

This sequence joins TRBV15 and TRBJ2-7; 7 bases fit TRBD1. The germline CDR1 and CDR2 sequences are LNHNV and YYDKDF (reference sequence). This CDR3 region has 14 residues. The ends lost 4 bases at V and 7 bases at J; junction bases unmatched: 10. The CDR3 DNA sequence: TGTGCCACCAGCATAGGGACAGAGGGAAATGAGCAGTACTTC. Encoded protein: CATSIGTEGNEQYF.

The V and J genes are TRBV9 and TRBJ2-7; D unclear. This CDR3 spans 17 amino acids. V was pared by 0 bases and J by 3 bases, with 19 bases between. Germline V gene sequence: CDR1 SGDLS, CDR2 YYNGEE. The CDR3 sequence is CASSVGPGLTDFYEQYF. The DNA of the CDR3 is TGTGCCAGCAGCGTAGGGCCAGGTCTGACTGATTTCTACGAGCAGTACTTC. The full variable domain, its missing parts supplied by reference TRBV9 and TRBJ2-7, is DSGVTQTPKHLITATGQRVTLRCSPRSGDLSVYWYQQSLDQGLQFLIQYYNGEERAKGNILERFSAQQFPDLHSELNLSSLELGDSALYFCASSVGPGLTDFYEQYFGPGTRLTVT.

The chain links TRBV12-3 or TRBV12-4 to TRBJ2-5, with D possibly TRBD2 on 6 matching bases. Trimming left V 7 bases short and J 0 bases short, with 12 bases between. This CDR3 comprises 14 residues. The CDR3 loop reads CASTVGGNQETQYF. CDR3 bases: TGTGCCAGCACCGTGGGGGGAAACCAAGAGACCCAGTACTTC.

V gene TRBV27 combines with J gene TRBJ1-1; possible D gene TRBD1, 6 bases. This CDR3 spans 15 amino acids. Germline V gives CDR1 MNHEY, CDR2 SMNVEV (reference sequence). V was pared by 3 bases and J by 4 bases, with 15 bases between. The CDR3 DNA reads TGTGCCAGCAGTTTCCTGGCGGGGGCAGGCACTGAAGCTTTCTTT. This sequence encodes CASSFLAGAGTEAFF.

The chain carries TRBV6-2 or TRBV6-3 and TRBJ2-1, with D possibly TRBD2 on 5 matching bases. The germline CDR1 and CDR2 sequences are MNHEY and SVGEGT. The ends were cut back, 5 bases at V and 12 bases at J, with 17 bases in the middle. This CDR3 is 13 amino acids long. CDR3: CASSGGGVATQFF. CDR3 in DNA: TGTGCCAGCAGTGGCGGTGGGGTAGCGACGCAGTTCTTC.

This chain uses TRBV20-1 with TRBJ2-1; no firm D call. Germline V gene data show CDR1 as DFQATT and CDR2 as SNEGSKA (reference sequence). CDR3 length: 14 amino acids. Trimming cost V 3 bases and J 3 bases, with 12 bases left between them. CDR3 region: CSASPAVDYNEQFF. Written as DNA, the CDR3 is TGCAGTGCTAGTCCGGCGGTAGACTACAATGAGCAGTTCTTC.

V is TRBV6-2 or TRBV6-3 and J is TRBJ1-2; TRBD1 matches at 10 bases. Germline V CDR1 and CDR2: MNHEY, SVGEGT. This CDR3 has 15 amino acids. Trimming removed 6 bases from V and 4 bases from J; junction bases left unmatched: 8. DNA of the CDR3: TGTGCCAGCAGCCCGACAGGGGGCCAAGGCTATGGCTACACCTTC. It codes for CASSPTGGQGYGYTF.

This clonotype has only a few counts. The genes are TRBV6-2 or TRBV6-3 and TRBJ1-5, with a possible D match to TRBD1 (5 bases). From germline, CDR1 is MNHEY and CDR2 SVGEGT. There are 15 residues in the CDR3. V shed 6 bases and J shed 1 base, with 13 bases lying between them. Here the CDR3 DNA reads TGTGCCAGCAGCCCTACCGGGGGGAGCAATCAGCCCCAGCATTTT. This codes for CASSPTGGSNQPQHF.

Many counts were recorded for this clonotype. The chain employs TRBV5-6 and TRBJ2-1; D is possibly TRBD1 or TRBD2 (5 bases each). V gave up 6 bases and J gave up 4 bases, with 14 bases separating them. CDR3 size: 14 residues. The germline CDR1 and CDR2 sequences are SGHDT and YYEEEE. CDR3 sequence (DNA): TGTGCCAGCACCGGGACGACCAAATACAATGAGCAGTTCTTC. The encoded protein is CASTGTTKYNEQFF.